These T cell receptor beta chains were read from a single sample in a study of OX40 agonist ivuxolimab in advanced cancers. Only in-frame clones appear in the TCRdb table, and some are missing; sequencing was by immunoSEQ multiplex PCR. The sample has tens of thousands of clones, approximately 94% seen once; the top ten hold around 10%. The sample here was CD4+ or CD8+ T cells sorted from blood, taken in a trial of the OX40 agonist ivuxolimab. The receptors here all came from an adult with an advanced solid tumor such as melanoma, head and neck, liver or kidney cancer. CDR3s include the opening cysteine and the closing phenylalanine or tryptophan. Fields, in order: V gene, CDR3 length, D gene, J gene, clone size, CDR3 DNA, CDR3 protein. The D gene is left open where the match is weak. Clone size is given for some rows only: seen once, a few or many times, or a class if the clone is expanded.

>TRBV4-2|13|-|TRBJ2-7|-
TGTGCCAGCAGCCAAGATCGGGTCGGAGAGCAGTACTTC
CASSQDRVGEQYF
>TRBV27|13|-|TRBJ1-2|-
TGTGCCACCGCTAGTTGGGGAGACTATGGCTACACCTTC
CATASWGDYGYTF
>TRBV7-9|13|-|TRBJ2-3|-
TGTGCCAGCAGCCTATCGAGTTCGGATACGCAGTATTTT
CASSLSSSDTQYF
>TRBV6-6|15|TRBD1|TRBJ2-5|-
TGTGCCAGCAGCTTGGACAGGGGAGGGGTGGAGACCCAGTACTTC
CASSLDRGGVETQYF
>TRBV2|16|TRBD2|TRBJ2-5|-
TGTGCCAGCAGTACCCTTAGCGGGGCCAACCAAGAGACCCAGTACTTC
CASSTLSGANQETQYF
>TRBV18|12|-|TRBJ2-1|once
TGTGCCAGCTCACCACAGGGCAATGAGCAGTTCTTC
CASSPQGNEQFF
>TRBV9|12|-|TRBJ1-2|-
TGTGCCAGCAGCGTAGAGCAGGGAGGCTACACCTTC
CASSVEQGGYTF
>TRBV7-9|13|-|TRBJ2-7|-
TGTGCCAGCAGCCTACACAATGCCTACGAGCAGTACTTC
CASSLHNAYEQYF
>TRBV28|12|-|TRBJ2-1|-
TGTGCCAGCGAAGTAGTCCACAATGAGCAGTTCTTC
CASEVVHNEQFF
>TRBV4-1|15|TRBD2|TRBJ2-7|-
TGCGCCAGCAGCCCTCACGGACTAGCGGATTACGAGCAGTACTTC
CASSPHGLADYEQYF
>TRBV28|15|TRBD2|TRBJ2-3|-
TGTGCCAGCAGCCCTTTAGCGGGAGGGGGGTATACGCAGTATTTT
CASSPLAGGGYTQYF
>TRBV19|15|-|TRBJ2-7|-
TGTGCCAGTTCAATTCGGGGGTCAAATCCGTACGAGCAGTACTTC
CASSIRGSNPYEQYF
>TRBV6-6|13|-|TRBJ1-4|-
TGTGCCAGCAGTTACGGGGTTTACGAAAAACTGTTTTTT
CASSYGVYEKLFF
>TRBV10-2|15|-|TRBJ1-1|-
TGCGCCAGCAGTGATCGGGGGGTCCTGAACACTGAAGCTTTCTTT
CASSDRGVLNTEAFF
>TRBV6-5|14|-|TRBJ2-7|-
TGTGCCAGCAAGGAAGGCAGGGTTTCCTACGAGCAGTACTTC
CASKEGRVSYEQYF